Listed below are T cell receptor beta chains from one sample, sequenced in a study of shared clonotypes between healthy human individuals. Profiling relied on immunoSEQ multiplex PCR, and the TCRdb table lists in-frame clones only, not all of them. The sample has roughly 550,000 clones, around 95% seen once. Source material: naive CD8+ T cells sorted from blood. The source is a woman aged 25-40 years in good health. Both conserved end residues are part of each CDR3. The D gene is left open where the match is weak. Clone sizes are given selectively: once, few, many, or a class where the clone is expanded.

J,V,size,D,DNA,CDR3
TRBJ1-1,TRBV10-1,few,NA,TGCGCCAGCAGTGTAGGTACTGAAGCTTTCTTT,CASSVGTEAFF
TRBJ2-5,TRBV9,NA,NA,TGTGCCAGCAGCGCGACAGGGGAGGGGGAGACCCAGTACTTC,CASSATGEGETQYF
TRBJ2-7,TRBV11-2,NA,TRBD2,TGTGCCAGCAGCTTTGGGTCCGGGACTAGCGGGCGCGAGCAGTACTTC,CASSFGSGTSGREQYF
TRBJ2-7,TRBV11-2,NA,NA,TGTGCCAGCAGCTTAGTTGGGGGGCACAGCGAGCAGTACTTC,CASSLVGGHSEQYF
TRBJ2-7,TRBV10-2,NA,TRBD1,TGCGCCAGCAACCAGGGGGTGTTCTCCTACGAGCAGTACTTC,CASNQGVFSYEQYF
TRBJ1-1,TRBV29-1,NA,NA,TGCAGCGTTGGGTACAACTTTGAAGCTTTCTTT,CSVGYNFEAFF
TRBJ1-2,TRBV27,once,TRBD1,TGTGCCAGCAGGATACCCGGGACAGCTTCTCCCTATGGCTACACCTTC,CASRIPGTASPYGYTF
TRBJ2-1,TRBV6-5,NA,NA,TGTGCCAGCAGCTCGGACAAGGTGGGGTACAATGAGCAGTTCTTC,CASSSDKVGYNEQFF
TRBJ1-1,TRBV13,NA,NA,TGTGCCAGCAGCTTAGAGACAAGCACTGAAGCTTTCTTT,CASSLETSTEAFF
TRBJ1-2,TRBV6-1,few,TRBD1,TGTGCCAGCAGTGATTGGGACAGGCGGATCGTTACCTATGGCTACACCTTC,CASSDWDRRIVTYGYTF
TRBJ2-7,TRBV9,few,NA,TGTGCCAGCAGCGTCGGACGGGCCTACGAGCAGTACTTC,CASSVGRAYEQYF
TRBJ2-1,TRBV9,NA,TRBD2,TGTGCCAGCAGCGGCACTAGCGGGAGGCGGAGCTCCTACAATGAGCAGTTCTTC,CASSGTSGRRSSYNEQFF
TRBJ1-1,TRBV27,NA,NA,TGTGCCAGCATAGGTTGGTCGCCAGAAGCTTTCTTT,CASIGWSPEAFF
TRBJ2-5,TRBV2,NA,NA,TGTGCCAGCAGTGAACTTTGGGAGACCCAGTACTTC,CASSELWETQYF
TRBJ1-4,TRBV27,NA,NA,TGTGCCAGCAGTTTGCTACAGGGAGTTAGTGAAAAACTGTTTTTT,CASSLLQGVSEKLFF
TRBJ2-2,TRBV7-9,NA,TRBD2,TGTGCCAGCAGGATACTAGCGGGAGACACCGGGGAGCTGTTTTTT,CASRILAGDTGELFF
TRBJ2-3,TRBV4-1,NA,TRBD2,TGCGCCAGCAGCCAAGAATCGGGACTAGCGATTTCAGATACGCAGTATTTT,CASSQESGLAISDTQYF
TRBJ2-2,TRBV9,NA,TRBD2,TGTGCCAGCAACCCGGGACTAGCGGACACCGGGGAGCTGTTTTTT,CASNPGLADTGELFF
TRBJ2-1,TRBV15,NA,NA,TGTGCCACCAGCAGAGAGAAGGGAGCAGTCAATGAGCAGTTCTTC,CATSREKGAVNEQFF
TRBJ2-3,TRBV6-1,once,TRBD2,TGTGCTGCGGAGTGGGGTCGGGAGGCGGATACGCAGTATTTT,CAAEWGREADTQYF
TRBJ2-7,TRBV28,NA,NA,TGTGCCAGCAGTGGCCCCGGAGATTACGAGCAGTACTTC,CASSGPGDYEQYF
TRBJ2-3,TRBV19,NA,NA,TGTGCCAGTTTGGCCGGAACAGGTGTCCTAGGTACGCAGTATTTT,CASLAGTGVLGTQYF
TRBJ2-3,TRBV10-3,NA,TRBD2,TGTGCCATCAGCGGGACTAGCGGTAGCACAGATACGCAGTATTTT,CAISGTSGSTDTQYF